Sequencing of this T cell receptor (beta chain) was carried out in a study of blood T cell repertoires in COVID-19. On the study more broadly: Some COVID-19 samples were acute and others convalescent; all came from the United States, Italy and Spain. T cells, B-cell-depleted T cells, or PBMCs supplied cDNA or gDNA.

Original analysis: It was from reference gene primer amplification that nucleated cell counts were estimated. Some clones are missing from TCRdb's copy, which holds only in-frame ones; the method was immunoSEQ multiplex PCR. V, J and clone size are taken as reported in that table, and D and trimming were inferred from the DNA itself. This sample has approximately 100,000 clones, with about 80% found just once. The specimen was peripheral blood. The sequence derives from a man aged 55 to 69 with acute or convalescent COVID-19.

The CDR3 region is CAWTSGGAIDTQYF. The CDR3 DNA sequence: TGTGCCTGGACTAGCGGGGGGGCAATAGATACGCAGTATTTT. The chain carries TRBV30 and TRBJ2-3; 12 bases agree with TRBD2. CDR1 GTSNPN and CDR2 SVGIG come from the germline V gene (reference sequence). The CDR3 covers 14 residues. Germline trimming cut 4 bases from V and 5 bases from J; bases unmatched to any gene: 4.